The 31 T cell receptor beta chains listed next were all sequenced from one sample in a study of shared clonotypes between healthy human individuals. Profiled with immunoSEQ multiplex PCR; TCRdb holds only in-frame clones, not every one. The table lists approximately 940,000 clones, around three quarters of them singletons. Input material: memory CD4+ T cells sorted from blood. As to subset: CD45RA-negative fraction. The receptors derive from a man aged 18 to 35 in good health.

The chain uses TRBV28 and TRBJ2-2; no reliable D call. Trimming removed 2 bases from V and 4 bases from J, with 11 bases in between. There are 15 residues in the CDR3. Germline loops: CDR1 MDHEN, CDR2 SYDVKM. In nucleotides, the CDR3 is TGTGCCAGCAGTTTACCCTTAGCTGGCACCGGGGAGCTGTTTTTT. It codes for CASSLPLAGTGELFF. The complete variable domain, with remaining parts taken from reference TRBV28 and TRBJ2-2, reads DVKVTQSSRYLVKRTGEKVFLECVQDMDHENMFWYRQDPGLGLRLIYFSYDVKMKEKGDIPEGYSVSREKKERFSLILESASTNQTSMYLCASSLPLAGTGELFFGEGSRLTVL.

This clone was observed at least ten times. The rearrangement uses TRBV7-9 and TRBJ1-3; D call uncertain. Trimming pared 2 bases from V and 0 bases from J, leaving 5 bases between. Per the germline V gene, CDR1 is SEHNR and CDR2 is FQNEAQ (reference sequence). The CDR3 is made up of 14 amino acids. In DNA form, the CDR3 reads TGTGCCAGCAGCTTACAGGTCTCTGGAAACACCATATATTTT. Translation gives CASSLQVSGNTIYF.

V usage is TRBV7-2 and J usage is TRBJ2-5; maybe TRBD1 (5 bases). V dropped 5 bases and J dropped 5 bases, with 24 bases sitting between them. This CDR3 comprises 17 residues. The germline V gene encodes CDR1 SGHTA and CDR2 FQGNSA. The CDR3, as DNA: TGTGCCAGCAGCCCTTATCGAGGAGTTGGATACAGGGAGACCCAGTACTTC. Its protein is CASSPYRGVGYRETQYF.

This clone was seen a few times. This chain uses TRBV4-3 with TRBJ1-1; no firm D call. This CDR3 is 13 amino acids long. From germline, CDR1 is LGHNA and CDR2 YSLEER. Trimming stripped 4 bases from V and 0 bases from J, with 6 bases between. In DNA form, the CDR3 reads TGCGCCAGCAGCCCTCGAGTGAACACTGAAGCTTTCTTT. As protein: CASSPRVNTEAFF.

The CDR3 is CASSFDSFETQYF. The CDR3 DNA is TGTGCCAGCAGCTTTGACAGTTTCGAGACCCAGTACTTC. The J gene is TRBJ2-5, the V gene TRBV5-4, with D maybe TRBD1 (5 bases). Germline V lookup: CDR1 SGHNT, CDR2 YYREEE (reference sequence). Trimming left V 2 bases short and J 5 bases short, with 10 bases between. The length of the CDR3 is 13 residues.

The rearrangement links TRBV5-4 to TRBJ2-6; 10 bases align to TRBD1. J lost 1 base, V lost 5 bases, and 12 bases had no gene match. CDR3 length equals 19 residues. The germline gives CDR1 SGHNT, CDR2 YYREEE (reference sequence). CDR3 DNA sequence: TGTGCCAGCAGTCAATCCCGGGACAGGGGCGTGTCTGGGGCCAACGTCCTGACTTTC. This translates into CASSQSRDRGVSGANVLTF. The full variable domain, with the rest looked up from reference TRBV5-4 and TRBJ2-6, is ETGVTQSPTHLIKTRGQQVTLRCSSQSGHNTVSWYQQALGQGPQFIFQYYREEENGRGNFPPRFSGLQFPNYSSELNVNALELDDSALYLCASSQSRDRGVSGANVLTFGAGSRLTVL.

This clone was seen only a few times. The chain joins TRBV2 to TRBJ2-1; perhaps TRBD2 as D (5 bases). The CDR3 totals 16 residues. V was clipped by 4 bases and J by 0 bases, with 13 bases between them. Germline V gene data show CDR1 as SNHLY and CDR2 as FYNNEI. The DNA of the CDR3 is TGTGCCAGCAGTGGTATCGGGGTCAGCTCCTACAATGAGCAGTTCTTC. This codes for CASSGIGVSSYNEQFF.

V gene TRBV5-1 combines with J gene TRBJ1-6; 8 nucleotides line up with TRBD1. The CDR3 extends over 15 amino acids. Germline loops: CDR1 SGHRS, CDR2 YFSETQ. With 4 bases clipped from V and 10 bases from J, the junction kept 10 bases outside the gene matches. CDR3 bases: TGCGCCAGCAGCCGTATACAGGGGGAAGGGTCACCCCTCCACTTT. This encodes CASSRIQGEGSPLHF.

The chain combines TRBV30 with TRBJ2-5; TRBD1 agrees at 8 bases. J was trimmed by 4 bases and V by 4 bases; bases with no gene match: 5. This CDR3 region has 13 residues. From germline, CDR1 is GTSNPN and CDR2 SVGIG (reference sequence). CDR3 sequence reads: CAWTGGRGETQYF. For the CDR3, the DNA is TGTGCCTGGACAGGGGGCAGAGGAGAGACCCAGTACTTC.

The genes are TRBV18 and TRBJ1-2; a possible D gene is TRBD1 (6 bases). Germline V gene data show CDR1 as KGHSH and CDR2 as LQKENI. The CDR3 is made up of 15 amino acids. V was clipped by 2 bases and J by 0 bases, with 10 bases between them. CDR3 sequence reads: CASSPRQVANYGYTF. In DNA form, the CDR3 reads TGTGCCAGCTCACCAAGACAGGTTGCTAACTATGGCTACACCTTC.

The rearrangement uses TRBV19 and TRBJ2-7, with 7 bases lining up with TRBD2. V trimming: 11 bases; J trimming: 0 bases; junction bases outside the gene matches: 7. The CDR3 runs to 13 residues. Germline V gene data show CDR1 as LNHDA and CDR2 as SQIVND (reference sequence). The CDR3 region is CAASPGGSYEQYF. CDR3 coding DNA: TGTGCCGCCAGCCCGGGGGGCTCCTACGAGCAGTACTTC.

This clone was seen only once. The chain couples TRBV27 to TRBJ2-2, with D possibly being TRBD1 or TRBD2 (6 bases each). Trimming cost V 10 bases and J 4 bases, with 19 bases left between them. The germline CDR1 and CDR2 sequences are MNHEY and SMNVEV (reference sequence). This CDR3 has 15 residues. The CDR3 is CATRTTGAGTGELFF. In DNA, the CDR3 is TGTGCCACCAGAACGACGGGGGCGGGCACCGGGGAGCTGTTTTTT.

This clone was counted only a few times. The chain links TRBV7-9 to TRBJ2-1; 10 positions match TRBD2. The CDR3 spans 15 residues. V lost 1 base, J lost 8 bases, and 5 bases stayed unmatched. The germline CDR1 and CDR2 sequences are SEHNR and FQNEAQ (reference sequence). Here the CDR3 reads CASSLGTSGRDEQFF. CDR3 DNA sequence: TGTGCCAGCAGCTTAGGGACTAGCGGCCGTGATGAGCAGTTCTTC.

The V gene is TRBV6-1, the J gene TRBJ1-6; perhaps TRBD1 as D (5 bases). There are 11 residues in the CDR3. The V gene's germline CDR1 is MNHNS and CDR2 SASEGT. Trimming cost V 8 bases and J 13 bases, with 12 bases left between them. The CDR3 bases are TGTGCCAGCGGGGCAGACTATCCCCTCCACTTT. Amino acids: CASGADYPLHF.

This sequence joins TRBV23-1 and TRBJ1-4; 7 positions agree with TRBD1. TRBV23-1 is sorted into the ORF group, with uncertain function. The length of the CDR3 is 18 residues. J gave up 3 bases and V 4 bases, and 14 bases lay outside the gene matches. In nucleotides, the CDR3 is TGCGCCAGCAGTCTTATACTTAATCCTAGGGGGCCTAATGAAAAACTGTTTTTT. Its translation: CASSLILNPRGPNEKLFF.

This clone occurred a few times. This chain connects TRBV6-1 to TRBJ2-7; D not certain. The V gene's germline CDR1 is MNHNS and CDR2 SASEGT. Trimming took off 7 bases at V and 0 bases at J, with 13 bases between the two ends. The CDR3 is 14 residues long. In nucleotides, the CDR3 is TGTGCCAGCATCTCTAGATCATCCTCCTACGAGCAGTACTTC. This encodes CASISRSSSYEQYF.

Comment on this clone: The junction shows a germline mismatch at one end, possibly a read error. The rearrangement links TRBV11-2 to TRBJ2-7, with 9 bases aligning to TRBD1. The CDR3 is made up of 15 amino acids. Germline V gives CDR1 SGHAT, CDR2 FQNNGV. The chain's CDR3 is CASSFSGTGPRERYF. The CDR3 DNA follows: TGTGCCAGCAGCTTCTCCGGGACAGGGCCAAGGGAGCGGTACTTC.

This rearrangement joins TRBV6-1 to TRBJ2-1; possibly TRBD1 for D (7 bases). Germline loops: CDR1 MNHNS, CDR2 SASEGT. This CDR3 has 14 residues. The V gene lost 1 base and the J gene lost 11 bases, with 15 bases spanning the gap. The CDR3 nucleotides read TGTGCCAGCAGTGAAGGTGGCAGGGGGGAGCAGCAGTTCTTC. Translation gives CASSEGGRGEQQFF.

This chain uses TRBV27 with TRBJ1-2; D ambiguous. Deletions cut 7 bases from V and 2 bases from J, with 14 bases between. Germline V gene lookup returns CDR1 MNHEY and CDR2 SMNVEV (reference sequence). The CDR3 runs to 14 residues. The DNA for the CDR3 is TGTGCCAGCAAATTAGGGTCCACCAACTATGGCTACACCTTC. Encoded protein: CASKLGSTNYGYTF.

The V and J genes are TRBV2 and TRBJ2-1; 13 positions agree with TRBD2. This CDR3 is built from 15 residues. V shed 6 bases and J 7 bases; nucleotides not matched to a gene: 6. The germline V gene has CDR1 SNHLY and CDR2 FYNNEI. The CDR3 bases are TGTGCCAGCAGCGTTAGGACTAGCGGGGGTAATGAGCAGTTCTTC. This translates into CASSVRTSGGNEQFF.

A remark on this clone: Other DNA sequences from this sample encode an identical CDR3 as well. V and J are TRBV19 and TRBJ2-2; D unclear. From germline, CDR1 is LNHDA and CDR2 SQIVND (reference sequence). V was clipped by 3 bases and J by 8 bases, with 4 bases between them. The CDR3 contains 11 residues. The CDR3 DNA reads TGTGCCAGTAGTATTAGGGGGGAGCTGTTTTTT. It encodes CASSIRGELFF.

The rearrangement links TRBV6-5 to TRBJ1-4; D is possibly TRBD1 (6 bases). Germline lookup yields CDR1 MNHEY and CDR2 SVGAGI. CDR3 size: 15 residues. The V gene lost 7 bases and the J gene lost 8 bases, with 20 bases spanning the gap. Here the CDR3 reads CASKRDTKEKEKLFF. As DNA, the CDR3 is TGTGCCAGCAAAAGGGACACCAAGGAGAAAGAAAAACTGTTTTTT.

The chain combines TRBV2 with TRBJ2-4; the match to TRBD1 covers 10 bases. The CDR3 totals 13 residues. Germline V gives CDR1 SNHLY, CDR2 FYNNEI. The V segment lost 4 bases and the J segment 9 bases; nucleotides outside the gene matches: 3. The CDR3 here is CASSGDRGGIQYF. In DNA, the CDR3 is TGTGCCAGCAGTGGGGACAGGGGCGGCATTCAGTACTTC.

The chain uses TRBV7-9 and TRBJ2-3; D is uncertain. Germline CDR1 is SEHNR and CDR2 is FQNEAQ (reference sequence). Trimming shortened V by 5 bases and J by 1 base, and 10 bases separated the two germline ends. The CDR3 runs to 14 residues. The CDR3 DNA follows: TGTGCCAGCAGCCAAGTACAACGCACAGATACGCAGTATTTT. The encoded protein is CASSQVQRTDTQYF.

This sequence joins TRBV5-4 and TRBJ2-7; maybe TRBD1 (6 bases). CDR1 and CDR2 (germline): SGHNT, YYREEE (reference sequence). The V gene lost 6 bases and the J gene lost 0 bases, with 25 bases spanning the gap. The CDR3 covers 18 residues. The CDR3 DNA follows: TGTGCCAGCATCGACAAGCTTATCACAGGGTGGGACTCCTACGAGCAGTACTTC. This sequence encodes CASIDKLITGWDSYEQYF.

The chain uses TRBV5-4 and TRBJ1-2; 7 nucleotides align to TRBD1. The V segment lost 4 bases and the J segment 4 bases; nucleotides outside the gene matches: 7. This CDR3 is 14 amino acids long. Germline V lookup: CDR1 SGHNT, CDR2 YYREEE (reference sequence). The CDR3 DNA reads as TGTGCCAGCAGCCTAGGGACAGAGACCTATGGCTACACCTTC. It translates to CASSLGTETYGYTF.

This chain connects TRBV2 to TRBJ2-1; 9 positions agree with TRBD1. Per the germline V gene, CDR1 is SNHLY and CDR2 is FYNNEI. The CDR3 is 16 residues long. V was clipped by 6 bases and J by 6 bases; unmatched bases: 12. The DNA of the CDR3 is TGTGCCAGCAGCCAAATTACAGGGGGCTTCGGCAATGAGCAGTTCTTC. Its protein product is CASSQITGGFGNEQFF.

The J gene is TRBJ2-7, the V gene TRBV5-5, with a possible D match to TRBD2 (6 bases). CDR1 is SGHKS, CDR2 YYEKEE, per germline (reference sequence). Trimming left V 0 bases short and J 0 bases short, with 13 bases between. The CDR3 loop spans 16 amino acids. CDR3 sequence reads: CASSLAGGTVSYEQYF. In nucleotides, the CDR3 is TGTGCCAGCAGCTTGGCCGGGGGTACCGTCTCCTACGAGCAGTACTTC.

The chain recombines TRBV6-6 with TRBJ1-4; TRBD1 is a possible D gene (5 bases). V was pared by 1 base and J by 4 bases, with 10 bases between. The CDR3 length is 15 residues. Germline V gene data show CDR1 as MNHNY and CDR2 as SVGAGI (reference sequence). In nucleotides, the CDR3 is TGTGCCAGCAGTTACTACCGGGACGGTAATGAAAAACTGTTTTTT. This encodes CASSYYRDGNEKLFF.

In its sample, this clone was seen a few times. The chain employs TRBV5-1 and TRBJ2-7, with 8 nucleotides matching TRBD1. CDR1 and CDR2 from the germline V gene are SGHRS and YFSETQ. The CDR3 consists of 14 residues. V lost 0 bases and J lost 5; bases outside the gene matches: 4. DNA of the CDR3: TGCGCCAGCAGCTTGGACAGGGGGTGGAACGAGCAGTACTTC. This gives the protein CASSLDRGWNEQYF.

This clone has more than one count but fewer than ten. The CDR3 bases are TGCGCCAGCAGCCCCTTGGGGGACAGGGTTGGCGAGCAGTACTTC. This sequence encodes CASSPLGDRVGEQYF. The chain couples TRBV4-1 to TRBJ2-7; TRBD1 aligns across 9 bases. The CDR3 spans 15 residues. V lost 4 bases, J lost 6 bases, and 10 bases stayed unmatched. Per the germline V gene, CDR1 is MGHRA and CDR2 is YSYEKL.